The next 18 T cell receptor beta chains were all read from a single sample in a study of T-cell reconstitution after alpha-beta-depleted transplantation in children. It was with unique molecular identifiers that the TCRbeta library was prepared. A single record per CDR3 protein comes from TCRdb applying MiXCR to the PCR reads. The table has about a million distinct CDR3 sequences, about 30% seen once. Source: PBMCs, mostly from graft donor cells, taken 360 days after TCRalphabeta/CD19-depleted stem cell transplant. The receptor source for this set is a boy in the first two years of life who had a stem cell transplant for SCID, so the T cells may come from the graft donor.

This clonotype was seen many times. CDR3 loop: CASSTPGTGTKEQFF. The CDR3 DNA reads TGTGCCAGCAGCACCCCCGGGACAGGGACAAAAGAGCAGTTCTTC. This chain connects TRBV9 to TRBJ2-1, with 9 bases matching TRBD1. CDR1 and CDR2 (germline): SGDLS, YYNGEE. Germline trimming cut 4 bases from V and 10 bases from J; bases unmatched to any gene: 12. The CDR3 extends over 15 amino acids.

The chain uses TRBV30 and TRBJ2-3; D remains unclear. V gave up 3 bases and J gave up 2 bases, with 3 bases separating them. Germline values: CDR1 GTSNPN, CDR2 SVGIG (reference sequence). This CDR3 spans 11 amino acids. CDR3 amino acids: CAWRITDTQYF. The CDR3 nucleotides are TGTGCCTGGAGGATCACAGATACGCAGTATTTT.

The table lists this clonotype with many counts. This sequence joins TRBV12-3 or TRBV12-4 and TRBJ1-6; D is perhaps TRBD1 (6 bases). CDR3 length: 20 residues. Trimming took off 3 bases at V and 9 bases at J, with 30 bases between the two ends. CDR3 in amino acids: CASSFGPKIQGEGYSSPLHF. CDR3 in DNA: TGTGCCAGCAGTTTCGGGCCGAAAATACAGGGCGAGGGGTATTCTTCACCCCTCCACTTT.

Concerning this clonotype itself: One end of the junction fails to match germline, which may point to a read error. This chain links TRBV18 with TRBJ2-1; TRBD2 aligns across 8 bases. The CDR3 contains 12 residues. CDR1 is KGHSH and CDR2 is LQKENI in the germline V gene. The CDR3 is CASFVAGGHLLF. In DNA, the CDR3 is TGTGCCTCCTTCGTCGCGGGGGGCCACCTCCTCTTC.

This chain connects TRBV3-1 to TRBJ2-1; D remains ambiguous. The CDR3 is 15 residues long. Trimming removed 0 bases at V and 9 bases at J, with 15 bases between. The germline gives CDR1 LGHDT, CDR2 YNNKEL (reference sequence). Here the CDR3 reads CASSQETTDSGEQFF. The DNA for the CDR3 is TGTGCCAGCAGCCAAGAAACTACCGACTCGGGTGAGCAGTTCTTC.

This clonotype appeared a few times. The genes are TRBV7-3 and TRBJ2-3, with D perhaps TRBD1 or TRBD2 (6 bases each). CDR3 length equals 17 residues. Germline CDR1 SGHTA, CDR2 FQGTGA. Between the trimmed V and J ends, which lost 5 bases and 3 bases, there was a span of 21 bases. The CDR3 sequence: CASSQGGSRRGTDTQYF. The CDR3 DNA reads TGTGCCAGCAGCCAAGGGGGATCGAGGAGGGGTACAGATACGCAGTATTTT. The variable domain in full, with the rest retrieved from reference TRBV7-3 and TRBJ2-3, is GAGVSQTPSNKVTEKGKYVELRCDPISGHTALYWYRQSLGQGPEFLIYFQGTGAADDSGLPNDRFFAVRPEGSVSTLKIQRTERGDSAVYLCASSQGGSRRGTDTQYFGPGTRLTVL.

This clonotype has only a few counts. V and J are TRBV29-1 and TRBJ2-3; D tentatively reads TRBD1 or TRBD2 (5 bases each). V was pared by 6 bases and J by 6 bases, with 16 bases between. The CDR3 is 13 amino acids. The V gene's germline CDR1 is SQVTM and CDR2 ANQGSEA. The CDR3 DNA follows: TGCAGCGTGGCCCGAGGGGCGGTTGATACGCAGTATTTT. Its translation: CSVARGAVDTQYF.

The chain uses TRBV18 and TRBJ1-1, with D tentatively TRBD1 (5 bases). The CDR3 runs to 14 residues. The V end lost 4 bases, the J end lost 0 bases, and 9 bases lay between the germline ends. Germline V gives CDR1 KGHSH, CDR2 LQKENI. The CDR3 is CASSRAGMNTEAFF. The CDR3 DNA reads TGTGCCAGCTCACGAGCAGGGATGAACACTGAAGCTTTCTTT.

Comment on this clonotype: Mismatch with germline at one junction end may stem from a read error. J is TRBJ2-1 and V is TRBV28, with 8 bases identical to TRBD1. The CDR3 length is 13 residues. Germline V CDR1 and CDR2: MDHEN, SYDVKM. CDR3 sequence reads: CASSLSSWDRFHF. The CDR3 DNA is TGTGCCAGCAGTTTATCGTCTTGGGACAGGTTCCACTTC.

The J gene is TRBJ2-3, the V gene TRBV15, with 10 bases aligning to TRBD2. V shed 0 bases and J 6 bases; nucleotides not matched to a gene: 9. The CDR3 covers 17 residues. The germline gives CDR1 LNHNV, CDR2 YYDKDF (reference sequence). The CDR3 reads CATSRDVERGGRDTQYF. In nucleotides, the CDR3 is TGTGCCACCAGCAGAGATGTAGAGCGGGGGGGCCGCGATACGCAGTATTTT.

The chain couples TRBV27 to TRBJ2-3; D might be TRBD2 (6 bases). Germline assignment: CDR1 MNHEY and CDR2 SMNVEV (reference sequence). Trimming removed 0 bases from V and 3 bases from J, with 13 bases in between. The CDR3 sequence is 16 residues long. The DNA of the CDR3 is TGTGCCAGCAGTTTATCGGGGCGGGGTCGGACAGATACGCAGTATTTT. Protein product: CASSLSGRGRTDTQYF.

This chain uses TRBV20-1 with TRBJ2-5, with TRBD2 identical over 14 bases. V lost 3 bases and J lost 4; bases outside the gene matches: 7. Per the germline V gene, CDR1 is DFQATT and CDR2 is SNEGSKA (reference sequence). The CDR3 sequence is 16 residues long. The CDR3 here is CSARTRLAGGRETQYF. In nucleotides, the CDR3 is TGCAGTGCTAGGACCCGACTAGCGGGGGGGAGAGAGACCCAGTACTTC.

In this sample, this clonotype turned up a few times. CDR3 residues: CASSFLTSGALYEQYF. Written as DNA, the CDR3 is TGTGCCAGCAGTTTCCTTACTAGCGGGGCCCTGTACGAGCAGTACTTC. V is TRBV12-3 or TRBV12-4 and J is TRBJ2-7; the match to TRBD2 covers 10 bases. V dropped 3 bases and J dropped 4; count of bases not matched to a gene: 9. The CDR3 contains 16 residues.

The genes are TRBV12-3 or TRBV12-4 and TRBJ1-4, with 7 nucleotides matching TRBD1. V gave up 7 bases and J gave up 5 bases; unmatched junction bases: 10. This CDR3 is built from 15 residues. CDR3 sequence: CASTQGQFRNEKLFF. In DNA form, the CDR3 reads TGTGCCAGCACCCAGGGACAGTTCCGCAATGAAAAACTGTTTTTT.

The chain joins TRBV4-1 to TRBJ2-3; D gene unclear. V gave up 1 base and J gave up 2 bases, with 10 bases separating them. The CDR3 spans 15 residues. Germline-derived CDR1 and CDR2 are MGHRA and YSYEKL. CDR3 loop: CASSQVSRFTDTQYF. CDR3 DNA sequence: TGCGCCAGCAGCCAAGTTTCTAGGTTCACAGATACGCAGTATTTT.

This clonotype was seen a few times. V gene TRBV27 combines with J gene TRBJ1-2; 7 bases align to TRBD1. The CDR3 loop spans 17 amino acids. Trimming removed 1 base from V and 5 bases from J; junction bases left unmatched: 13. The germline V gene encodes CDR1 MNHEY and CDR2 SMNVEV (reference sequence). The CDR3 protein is CASSLFYRDSPLYGYTF. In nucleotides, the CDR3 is TGTGCCAGCAGTTTATTTTACCGGGACAGTCCCCTATATGGCTACACCTTC.

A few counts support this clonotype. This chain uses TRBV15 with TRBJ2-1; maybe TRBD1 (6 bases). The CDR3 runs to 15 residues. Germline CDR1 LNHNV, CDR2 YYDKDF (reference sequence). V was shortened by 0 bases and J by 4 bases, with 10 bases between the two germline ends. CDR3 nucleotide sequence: TGTGCCACCAGCAGAGAAGGAGGACAGTACAATGAGCAGTTCTTC. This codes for CATSREGGQYNEQFF.

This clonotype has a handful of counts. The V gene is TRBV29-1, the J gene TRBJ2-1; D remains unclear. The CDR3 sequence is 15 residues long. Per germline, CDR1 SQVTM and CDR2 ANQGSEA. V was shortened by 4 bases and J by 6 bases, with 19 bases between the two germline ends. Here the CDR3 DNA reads TGCAGCGTTGCGGGTGGGCACCCCGATCCCAATGAGCAGTTCTTC. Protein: CSVAGGHPDPNEQFF.